This entry describes one T cell receptor beta chain. Antigen unknown. Libraries of TCR beta came from quantitative 5'-RACE with molecular barcodes. TCRdb redid the calling of the 5' RACE reads with MiXCR, one entry per CDR3 protein. This table has about 800,000 distinct CDR3 sequences, 10% to 15% appearing once. This entry is derived from a study of CD8 T cells in ankylosing spondylitis. Broader study findings: A motif in TCR beta, a set of several highly homologous variants, appeared characteristic of ankylosing spondylitis blood.

CDR1 is SGHRS and CDR2 is YFSETQ in the germline V gene. V shed 9 bases and J shed 8 bases, with 18 bases lying between them. CDR3 size: 13 residues. The sample comprised blood, either unsorted or a sorted T cell fraction (not recorded which). The sequence came from a male donor with ankylosing spondylitis. V gene TRBV5-1 combines with J gene TRBJ2-1; D might be TRBD2 (6 bases). This CDR3 is CATGRAGFDEQFF. DNA for the CDR3: TGCGCCACTGGTAGGGCGGGGTTCGATGAGCAGTTCTTC. Combining the CDR3 with reference TRBV5-1 and TRBJ2-1 gives the whole variable domain KAGVTQTPRYLIKTRGQQVTLSCSPISGHRSVSWYQQTPGQGLQFLFEYFSETQRNKGNFPGRFSGRQFSNSRSEMNVSTLELGDSALYLCATGRAGFDEQFFGPGTRLTVL.